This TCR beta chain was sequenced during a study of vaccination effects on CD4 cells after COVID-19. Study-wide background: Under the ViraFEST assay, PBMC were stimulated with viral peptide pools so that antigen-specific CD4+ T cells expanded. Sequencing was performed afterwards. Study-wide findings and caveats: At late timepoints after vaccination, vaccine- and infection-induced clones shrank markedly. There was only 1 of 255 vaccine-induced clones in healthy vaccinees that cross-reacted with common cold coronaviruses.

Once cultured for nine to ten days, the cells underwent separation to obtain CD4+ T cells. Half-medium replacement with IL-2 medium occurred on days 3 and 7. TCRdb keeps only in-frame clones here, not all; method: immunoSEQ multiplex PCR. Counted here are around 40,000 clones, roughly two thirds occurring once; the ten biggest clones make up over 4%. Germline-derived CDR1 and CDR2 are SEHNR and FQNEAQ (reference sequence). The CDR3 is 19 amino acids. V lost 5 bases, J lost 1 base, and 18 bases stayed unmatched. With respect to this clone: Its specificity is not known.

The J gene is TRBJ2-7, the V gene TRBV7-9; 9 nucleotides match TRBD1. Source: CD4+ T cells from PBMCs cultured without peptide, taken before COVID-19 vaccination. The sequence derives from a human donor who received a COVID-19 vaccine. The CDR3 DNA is TGTGCCAGCAGCACGACAGGGGGGAGTGCCTTAACCAAATCCTACGAGCAGTACTTC. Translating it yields CASSTTGGSALTKSYEQYF.